This T cell receptor beta chain was sequenced in a study of response to subunit inactivated influenza vaccine. Study outcomes and limitations: Each seasonal influenza vaccination, the authors suggested, recruits few new T cells.

MiXCR was run by TCRdb on the RT-PCR reads, yielding one entry per CDR3 protein. The top ten clones hold approximately 12% of a sample with approximately 480,000 distinct CDR3 sequences, approximately 11% of them seen once. Germline values: CDR1 MNHEY, CDR2 SVGEGT. Deletions cut 0 bases from V and 7 bases from J, with 13 bases between. This CDR3 comprises 14 residues. For this clonotype: Its antigen remains unidentified.

The sequencing used PBMCs from blood, collected 40 to 50 days after vaccination. This TCR came from a man aged 45-65 years who received an inactivated influenza vaccine. V and J are TRBV6-2 or TRBV6-3 and TRBJ2-7; maybe TRBD1 (6 bases). The CDR3 DNA follows: TGTGCCAGCAGTTACTCGCCAGGGGCTGGTGAGCAGTACTTC. It yields the protein CASSYSPGAGEQYF.